Listed here are 3 T cell receptor beta chains from one sample, sequenced in a study of blood T cell repertoires in COVID-19. Assay: immunoSEQ multiplex PCR; the TCRdb copy retains only in-frame clones and omits some. The sample contains a few hundred thousand clones, around 90% of which appear only once. The sample taken for sequencing was PBMCs or T cells enriched from blood (not recorded which). The receptor set was obtained from a woman under 30 who had recovered from COVID-19.

This clone occurred once. This chain joins TRBV5-1 and TRBJ2-2; no firm D call. Between the trimmed V and J ends, which lost 1 base and 6 bases, there was a span of 7 bases. The CDR3 has 13 residues. Per germline, CDR1 SGHRS and CDR2 YFSETQ. The CDR3 sequence is CASSLKEAGELFF. The DNA for the CDR3 is TGCGCCAGCAGCTTGAAAGAGGCCGGGGAGCTGTTTTTT.

The V gene is TRBV28, the J gene TRBJ1-4; a possible D gene is TRBD1 (5 bases). Germline CDR1 and CDR2: MDHEN and SYDVKM. The CDR3 is 15 amino acids. The V and J ends lost 3 bases and 2 bases respectively, with 10 bases between them. The CDR3 DNA sequence: TGTGCCAGCAGTTTCCCTCCAGGGACTAATGAAAAACTGTTTTTT. This encodes CASSFPPGTNEKLFF.

CDR3 region: CASSLLGLSSGNTIYF. DNA of the CDR3: TGTGCCAGCAGCCTCCTTGGGCTGAGCTCTGGAAACACCATATATTTT. This rearrangement joins TRBV7-9 to TRBJ1-3; no reliable D call. Trimming took off 5 bases at V and 0 bases at J, with 14 bases between the two ends. The CDR3 has 16 amino acids. Germline V lookup: CDR1 SEHNR, CDR2 FQNEAQ (reference sequence).